This paragraph covers one TCR beta chain sequence. This clonotype was seen only a few times. Which antigen it targets is not known. Nothing much larger sits one base from this clone, and base qualities are not available. Preparation of the library involved RT-PCR. TCRdb names NextSeq 550 as the instrument used. TCRdb itself trimmed the public reads at Q25 with fastp, ran MiXCR and retained productive beta chains. Rows with a matching CDR3 protein are joined into one entry that keeps the most common DNA and genes. For this sample there are about 960,000 distinct CDR3 sequences; about a sixth appear just once. In total, the top ten clones hold 6% of the sample. The sample originates from a study of patients and donors after allogeneic stem cell transplantation (TCRdb year 2020). The germline V gene gives CDR1 as ENHRY and CDR2 as SYGVKD. Germline trimming amounts to 0 bases on V and 4 bases on J, with 9 as the count of junction bases outside the gene matches. The CDR3 contains 17 residues, cysteine and phenylalanine counted. Solely the CDR3 DNA is kept, with 51 bases framed from the first base.

Sequencing was performed on blood, either unsorted or a sorted T cell fraction (not recorded which). The V and J genes are TRBV10-3 and TRBJ2-3, with 8 central nucleotides matching TRBD1. This TCR was sampled from a human donor who was either an allogeneic HSCT recipient or a stem cell or donor lymphocyte infusion donor (not recorded which). It is not recorded whose cells these are; they may come from a transplant donor. The nucleotide sequence reads as follows: TGTGCCATCAGTGAGTCGAAGGGGCAGGGGGCCTCAGATACGCAGTATTTT. Its protein reads: CAISESKGQGASDTQYF.